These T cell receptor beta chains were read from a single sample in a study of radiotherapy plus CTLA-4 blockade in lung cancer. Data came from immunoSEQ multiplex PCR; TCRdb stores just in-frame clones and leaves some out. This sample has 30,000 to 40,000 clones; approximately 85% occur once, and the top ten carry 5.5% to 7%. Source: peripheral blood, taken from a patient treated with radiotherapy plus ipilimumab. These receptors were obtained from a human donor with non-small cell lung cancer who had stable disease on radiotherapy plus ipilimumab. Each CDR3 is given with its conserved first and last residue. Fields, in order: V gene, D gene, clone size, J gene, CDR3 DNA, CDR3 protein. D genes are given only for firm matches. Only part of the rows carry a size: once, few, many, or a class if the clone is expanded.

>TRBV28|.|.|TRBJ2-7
TGTGCCAGCAGTCCCCTTCTTGGGGCATACGAGCAGTACTTC
CASSPLLGAYEQYF
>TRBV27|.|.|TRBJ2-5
TGTGCCAGCAGCTCTACTCGCCGGGGGGAGACCCAGTACTTC
CASSSTRRGETQYF
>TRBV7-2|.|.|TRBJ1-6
TGTGCCAGCAGCGTGGACACAAGAAGAGATAATTCACCCCTCCACTTT
CASSVDTRRDNSPLHF
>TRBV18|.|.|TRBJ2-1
TGTGCCAGCTCACTGACGGGGACGGGAGTCAATGAGCAGTTCTTC
CASSLTGTGVNEQFF
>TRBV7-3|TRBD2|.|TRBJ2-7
TGTGCCAGCAGCTTCACGGGGGAGGGCTTCTACGAGCAGTACTTC
CASSFTGEGFYEQYF
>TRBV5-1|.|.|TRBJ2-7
TGCGCCAGCAGCTTGGCAGGGGCGTGGGAGCAGTACTTC
CASSLAGAWEQYF
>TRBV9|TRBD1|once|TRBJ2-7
TGTGCCAGCAGCCGACAGGGGGCGGACGAGCAGTACTTC
CASSRQGADEQYF
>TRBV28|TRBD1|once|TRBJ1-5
TGTGCCAGCAGACCCACAGGGGCCAATCAGCCCCAGCATTTT
CASRPTGANQPQHF
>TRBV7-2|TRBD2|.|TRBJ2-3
TGTGCCAGCAGCCCGGTGAGGGGAGGGAGCACAGATACGCAGTATTTT
CASSPVRGGSTDTQYF
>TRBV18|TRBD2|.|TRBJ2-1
TGTGCCAGCTCACCTGGGACTAGCGGGAGTCGGGATGAGCAGTTCTTC
CASSPGTSGSRDEQFF
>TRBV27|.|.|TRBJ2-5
TGTGCCAGCAGGACCAATAGCGCGGAGACCCAGTACTTC
CASRTNSAETQYF
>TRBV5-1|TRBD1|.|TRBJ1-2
TGCGCCAGCAGCTTGGCCGTGGCGAAGGGGGCTCGAGGCTACACCTTC
CASSLAVAKGARGYTF
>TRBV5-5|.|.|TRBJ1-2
TGTGCCAGCAGCGAAGGACTCGGGGGGAACTATGGCTACACCTTC
CASSEGLGGNYGYTF
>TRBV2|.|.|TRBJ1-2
TGTGCCAGCACCGGGGGGGTGTTTAGCTATGGCTACACCTTC
CASTGGVFSYGYTF
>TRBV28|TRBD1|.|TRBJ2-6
TGTGCCAGCAGTTTGGACAGGAGCTCTGGGGCCAACGTCCTGACTTTC
CASSLDRSSGANVLTF
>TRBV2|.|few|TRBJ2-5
TGTGCCAGCAGGACCGAGGTTAGCCAAGAGACCCAGTACTTC
CASRTEVSQETQYF
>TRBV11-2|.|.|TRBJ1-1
TGTGCCAGCAGCTTAGTCTTTGCAGGGCCGAACACTGAAGCTTTCTTT
CASSLVFAGPNTEAFF
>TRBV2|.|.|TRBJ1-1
TGTGCCAGCAGGCCCGAGGGGACACCGAACACTGAAGCTTTCTTT
CASRPEGTPNTEAFF
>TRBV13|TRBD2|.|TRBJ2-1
TGTGCCAGCAGCTTCCGAACTAGCGGCAGCTCCTACAATGAGCAGTTCTTC
CASSFRTSGSSYNEQFF
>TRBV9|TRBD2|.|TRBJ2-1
TGTGCCAGCAGCCTACGGACTAGCGGGAGAAGGAATGAGCAGTTCTTC
CASSLRTSGRRNEQFF
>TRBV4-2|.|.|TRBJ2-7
TGTGCCAGCAGCCAGTCCCCGGGGAACCCCCTAGAGCAGTACTTC
CASSQSPGNPLEQYF
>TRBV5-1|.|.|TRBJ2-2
TGCGCCAGCAGCTCGGGCGGGGCTGGTGTCACCGGGGAGCTGTTTTTT
CASSSGGAGVTGELFF
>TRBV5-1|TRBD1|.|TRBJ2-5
TGCGCCAGCAGCTGGACAGGGGATCAAGAGACCCAGTACTTC
CASSWTGDQETQYF
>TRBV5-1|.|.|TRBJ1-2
TGCGCCAGCAGCTTGGCCCTGGGGGGAACTGGCTATGGCTACACCTTC
CASSLALGGTGYGYTF
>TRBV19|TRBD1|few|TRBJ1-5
TGTGCCAGTACCCCCCAGACAGGGGCAAATCAGCCCCAGCATTTT
CASTPQTGANQPQHF
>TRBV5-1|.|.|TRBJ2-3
TGCGCCAGCAGCCCCGGAGGGGGCACAGATACGCAGTATTTT
CASSPGGGTDTQYF
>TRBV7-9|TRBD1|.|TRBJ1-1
TGTGCCAGCAGCTCGGGACAGGAGCCTATCCTCTCCAACACTGAAGCTTTCTTT
CASSSGQEPILSNTEAFF
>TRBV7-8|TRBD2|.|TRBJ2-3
TGTGCCAGCAGCTTAGAGCTAGCGGCCGCTAGCACAGATACGCAGTATTTT
CASSLELAAASTDTQYF
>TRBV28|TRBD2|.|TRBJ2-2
TGTGCCAGCAGGCGACGATCTAGACTAGCGGGAGGGCCAAATACCGGGGAGCTGTTTTTT
CASRRRSRLAGGPNTGELFF
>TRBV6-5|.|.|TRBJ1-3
TGTGCCAGCAGTTCATTAGGACGGGCGGGCGGAAACACCATATATTTT
CASSSLGRAGGNTIYF
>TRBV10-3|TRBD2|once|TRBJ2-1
TGTGCCATCAGTGAGTCGATCCATAGGCTAGCGGGAGCAGGGTACAATGAGCAGTTCTTC
CAISESIHRLAGAGYNEQFF
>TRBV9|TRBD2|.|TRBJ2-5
TGTGCCAGCAGCAGAGGGACTAGCGCCCAAGAGACCCAGTACTTC
CASSRGTSAQETQYF
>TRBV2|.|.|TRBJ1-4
TGTGCCAGCAGGGGGGAGGATGAAAAACTGTTTTTT
CASRGEDEKLFF
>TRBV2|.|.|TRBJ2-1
TGTGCCAGCAAGGGGTTAGGGTGGAATGAGCAGTTCTTC
CASKGLGWNEQFF
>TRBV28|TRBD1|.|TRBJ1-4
TGTGCCAGCAGTTCCCTAACAGGGGTCACTAATGAAAAACTGTTTTTT
CASSSLTGVTNEKLFF
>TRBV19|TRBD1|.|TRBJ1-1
TGTGCCAGTTTAGCTCCGGGACAGGGGAACACTGAAGCTTTCTTT
CASLAPGQGNTEAFF
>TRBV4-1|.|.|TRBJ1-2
TGCGCCAGCAGCCAAGGGCAGGGTGCAGTAAAAGGCTACACCTTC
CASSQGQGAVKGYTF
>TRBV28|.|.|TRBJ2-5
TGTGCCAGCAGTTTTCCCCACAGGTACCAAGAGACCCAGTACTTC
CASSFPHRYQETQYF
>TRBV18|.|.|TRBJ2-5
TGTGCCAGTTGCACAGGGTTACAAGAGACCCAGTACTTC
CASCTGLQETQYF
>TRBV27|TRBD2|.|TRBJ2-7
TGTGCCAGCAGCGCGACTAGCGGGAAAAGCAGCTATCTCTACGAGCAGTACTTC
CASSATSGKSSYLYEQYF
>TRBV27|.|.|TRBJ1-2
TGTGCCAGCAGTTTTAGGGGAAACTATGGCTACACCTTC
CASSFRGNYGYTF
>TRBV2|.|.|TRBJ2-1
TGTGCCAGCAGTGATACGCGGGAGCAGTTCTTC
CASSDTREQFF
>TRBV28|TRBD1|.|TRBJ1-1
TGTGCCAGCAGTTTTCCCGGTCAGGGGGCGCACGCTGAAGCTTTCTTT
CASSFPGQGAHAEAFF
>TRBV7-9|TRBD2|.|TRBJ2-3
TGTGCCAGCAGCTTAGGTTGGTTGCGGGAGAAAGTAGATACGCAGTATTTT
CASSLGWLREKVDTQYF
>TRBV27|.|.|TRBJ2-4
TGTGCCAGCAGTTTACCAGGGGGGATTCAGTACTTC
CASSLPGGIQYF
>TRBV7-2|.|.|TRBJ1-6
TGTGCCAGCAGCTTAGAAGGGACTAGCTCCTATAATTCACCCCTCCACTTT
CASSLEGTSSYNSPLHF
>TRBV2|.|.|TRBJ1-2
TGTGCCAGATCGCCAGGACAGAACTATGGCTACACCTTC
CARSPGQNYGYTF
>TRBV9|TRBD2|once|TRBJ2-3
TGTGCCAGCAGCGTAGAGGGAGGGAGGGCTACAGATACGCAGTATTTT
CASSVEGGRATDTQYF
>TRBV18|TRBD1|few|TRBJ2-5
TGTGCCAGCTCACCACCCCCTCGACAGGGCTTGGAGACCCAGTACTTC
CASSPPPRQGLETQYF
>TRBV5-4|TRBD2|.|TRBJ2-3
TGTGCCAGCAAGGGGACTAGTGGGACAGATACGCAGTATTTT
CASKGTSGTDTQYF
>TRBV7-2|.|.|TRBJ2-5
TGTGCCAGCAGCCGGGGACTGTCCAAAGAGACCCAGTACTTC
CASSRGLSKETQYF
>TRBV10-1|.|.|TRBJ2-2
TGCGCCAGCAGTGGACGACCAGGGGTGGAAAACACCGGGGAGCTGTTTTTT
CASSGRPGVENTGELFF
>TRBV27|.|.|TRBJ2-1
TGTGCCAGCCGAAATCCCAGGGGGGAGCTAACTTACAATGAGCAGTTCTTC
CASRNPRGELTYNEQFF
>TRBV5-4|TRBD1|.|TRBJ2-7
TGTGCCAGCAGCATGGGGACAGACCTATCCTACGAGCAGTACTTC
CASSMGTDLSYEQYF